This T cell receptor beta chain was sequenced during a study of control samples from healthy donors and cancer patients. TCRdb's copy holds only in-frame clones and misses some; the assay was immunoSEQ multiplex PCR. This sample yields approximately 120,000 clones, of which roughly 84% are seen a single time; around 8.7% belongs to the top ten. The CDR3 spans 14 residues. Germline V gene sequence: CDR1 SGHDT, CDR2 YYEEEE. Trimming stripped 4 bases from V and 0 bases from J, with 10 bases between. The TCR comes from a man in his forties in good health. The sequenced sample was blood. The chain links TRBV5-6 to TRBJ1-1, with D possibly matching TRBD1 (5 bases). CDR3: CASSPGILNTEAFF. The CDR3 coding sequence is TGTGCCAGCAGCCCAGGGATCCTGAACACTGAAGCTTTCTTT.